Shown below are 10 T cell receptor beta chains from a single sample sequenced in a study of Graves' ophthalmopathy and Graves' hyperthyroidism. Amplification from RNA transcripts yielded the TCR beta CDR3 regions. In the first round, RT-PCR was carried out with HTBI primers, and a multiplex PCR formed the second round. TCRdb ran MiXCR on the multiplex PCR reads and lists one entry per CDR3 protein. The data show approximately 700,000 distinct CDR3 sequences, roughly 41% seen once. Specimen: peripheral blood. The receptor set was obtained from an adult man with Graves' ophthalmopathy.

This clonotype has at least ten counts. V gene TRBV7-9 combines with J gene TRBJ2-7, with unresolved D. CDR3 length: 11 amino acids. The ends were cut back, 2 bases at V and 7 bases at J, with 6 bases in the middle. CDR1 is SEHNR, CDR2 FQNEAQ, per germline (reference sequence). This CDR3 is CASSLLWEQYF. CDR3 bases: TGTGCCAGCAGCTTACTGTGGGAGCAGTACTTC.

This clonotype has at least ten counts. The chain combines TRBV10-3 with TRBJ1-2, with unresolved D. CDR3 length: 13 residues. CDR1 is ENHRY, CDR2 SYGVKD, per germline. V was trimmed by 0 bases and J by 1 base, leaving 3 bases between them. The CDR3 protein is CAISESVNYGYTF. CDR3 in DNA: TGTGCCATCAGTGAGTCGGTTAACTATGGCTACACCTTC.

V usage is TRBV20-1 and J usage is TRBJ2-7; D remains unclear. The CDR3 has 12 amino acids. V lost 3 bases and J lost 0, with 6 bases in between. Germline lookup yields CDR1 DFQATT and CDR2 SNEGSKA (reference sequence). The CDR3 coding sequence is TGCAGTGCTAGGGCAGTCTCCTACGAGCAGTACTTC. Translated: CSARAVSYEQYF.

There are a few counts of this clonotype. The chain employs TRBV6-1 and TRBJ2-5; maybe TRBD2 (5 bases). The CDR3 covers 13 residues. V lost 4 bases and J lost 5, with 11 bases in between. Germline V gives CDR1 MNHNS, CDR2 SASEGT. CDR3 in DNA: TGTGCCAGCAGTGTGGAGGTGGCGGAGACCCAGTACTTC. Its translation: CASSVEVAETQYF.

The rearrangement joins TRBV9 to TRBJ2-7; D gene uncertain. Per germline, CDR1 SGDLS and CDR2 YYNGEE. The CDR3 has 12 amino acids. Deletions cut 5 bases from V and 1 base from J, with 7 bases between. The CDR3 coding sequence is TGTGCCAGCAGTTTCGAGTCCTACGAGCAGTACTTC. As protein: CASSFESYEQYF.

Note on this clonotype: A read error may be the cause here, since a much bigger clone is one base away. This sequence joins TRBV10-2 and TRBJ2-7, with 10 bases lining up with TRBD2. The CDR3 is 14 residues long. From germline, CDR1 is WSHSY and CDR2 SAAADI. The junction had 5 bases not matched to a gene; V was cut back by 6 bases and J by 3 bases. In DNA, the CDR3 is TGCGCCAGCAGGTCCGGGACTAGCGTCTACGAGCAGTACTTC. It is translated as CASRSGTSVYEQYF.

This clonotype was seen many times. The rearrangement links TRBV11-2 to TRBJ2-5, with TRBD1 matching 8 bases. V lost 4 bases to trimming and J lost 9 bases; unmatched junction nucleotides: 7. This CDR3 comprises 13 residues. Germline CDR1 is SGHAT and CDR2 is FQNNGV. The CDR3 loop reads CASSSRDRMAQYF. Written as DNA, the CDR3 is TGTGCCAGCAGCTCCCGGGACAGGATGGCCCAGTACTTC.

On this clonotype itself: Its ends do not fully match the called genes, so a read error is possible. The chain has TRBV29-1 and TRBJ2-7; no definite D call. The tail of the sequence fits TRBJ2-1 better, so the J call may be wrong. Germline lookup yields CDR1 SQVTM and CDR2 ANQGSEA. This CDR3 has 11 residues. The CDR3 region is CSLRTYSEQFF. The CDR3 DNA sequence: TGCAGCTTAAGGACCTACAGTGAGCAGTTCTTC.

To note about this clonotype: One end of the junction fails to match germline, which may point to a read error. The CDR3 region is CASSSQAHGPDYYGYTF. The CDR3 coding sequence is TGCGCCAGCAGCTCCCAGGCACATGGTCCCGACTACTATGGCTACACCTTC. The rearrangement joins TRBV11-1 to TRBJ1-2; D uncertain. CDR1 and CDR2 from the germline V gene are SGHAT and FQDESV (reference sequence). CDR3 length: 17 residues.

This clonotype occurred many times. This rearrangement joins TRBV5-1 to TRBJ2-5, with no clear D. Germline V gene data show CDR1 as SGHRS and CDR2 as YFSETQ. The CDR3 is 14 residues long. V was pared by 0 bases and J by 3 bases, with 9 bases between. The chain's CDR3 is CASSLDRNEETQYF. Here the CDR3 DNA reads TGCGCCAGCAGCTTGGATCGGAACGAAGAGACCCAGTACTTC.